The rows below give T cell receptor beta chains drawn from one sample of a study of T-cell memory formation after mild COVID-19. A single record per CDR3 protein comes from TCRdb applying MiXCR to the 5' RACE reads. The repertoire consists of some 300,000 distinct CDR3 sequences, with approximately 19% occurring once and the leading ten covering roughly 21%. The sample consisted of PBMCs or a T cell subset sorted from them (not recorded which). Every receptor here comes from a man younger than 30 who had mild COVID-19 (a few samples of this study predate the infection). Cell type and time point are not known. Both conserved end residues are part of each CDR3. The D gene is left open where the match is weak. Clone size is given for some rows only: seen once, a few or many times, or a class if the clone is expanded.

D	V	J	size	CDR3	DNA
TRBD2	TRBV7-2	TRBJ2-5	few	CASSSLTSGGAVTQYF	TGTGCCAGCAGCTCCCTGACTAGCGGGGGGGCCGTGACCCAGTACTTC
TRBD1	TRBV6-1	TRBJ1-2	NA	CASSDGGTEVYTF	TGTGCCAGCAGTGATGGGGGGACAGAAGTCTACACCTTC
TRBD1	TRBV7-8	TRBJ2-1	few	CASSLPGQRLYNEQFF	TGTGCCAGCAGTCTTCCGGGACAGCGGCTCTACAATGAGCAGTTCTTC
NA	TRBV7-9	TRBJ2-6	few	CASSLEYRAVGANVLTF	TGTGCCAGCAGCTTAGAGTACAGGGCCGTAGGGGCCAACGTCCTGACTTTC
NA	TRBV6-1	TRBJ1-3	NA	CASFDGSSGNTIYF	TGTGCCAGCTTCGACGGCAGCTCTGGAAACACCATATATTTT
NA	TRBV7-3	TRBJ2-1	few	CASSLGWDGNNEQFF	TGTGCCAGCAGCTTAGGTTGGGACGGCAACAATGAGCAGTTCTTC
NA	TRBV6-5	TRBJ1-1	few	CASRPDSNTEAFF	TGTGCCAGCAGGCCCGACAGTAACACTGAAGCTTTCTTT
NA	TRBV30	TRBJ2-5	few	CAWSVGPVETQYF	TGTGCCTGGAGTGTCGGTCCTGTCGAGACCCAGTACTTC
TRBD1	TRBV6-2/TRBV6-3	TRBJ2-1	NA	CASSGDRGTYNEQFF	TGTGCCAGCAGTGGCGACAGGGGAACCTACAATGAGCAGTTCTTC
NA	TRBV28	TRBJ2-7	NA	CASSPTRQSYEQYF	TGTGCCAGCAGTCCCACCCGACAGTCCTACGAGCAGTACTTC
TRBD1	TRBV29-1	TRBJ1-2	few	CSARGTANYGYTF	TGCAGCGCCCGAGGGACAGCCAACTATGGCTACACCTTC
TRBD2	TRBV24-1	TRBJ2-1	few	CATSDPGLASEQFF	TGTGCCACCAGTGATCCCGGACTAGCTTCTGAGCAGTTCTTC
TRBD1	TRBV7-9	TRBJ1-2	NA	CASSRGQGSDYGYTF	TGTGCCAGCAGCCGAGGACAGGGGAGTGACTATGGCTACACCTTC
TRBD1	TRBV7-9	TRBJ1-1	few	CASSLGDSMNTEAFF	TGTGCCAGCAGCTTAGGGGACAGCATGAACACTGAAGCTTTCTTT
NA	TRBV5-6	TRBJ1-6	NA	CASSLAFNGTTSSYNSPLHF	TGTGCCAGCAGCTTGGCCTTCAACGGGACAACGAGCTCCTATAATTCACCCCTCCACTTT
TRBD2	TRBV6-5	TRBJ2-2	many	CASSRNLAANTGELFF	TGTGCCAGCAGCCGAAACCTAGCGGCGAACACCGGGGAGCTGTTTTTT
NA	TRBV15	TRBJ2-7	once	CATSRDRVSEQYF	TGTGCCACCAGCAGAGACAGGGTCTCCGAGCAGTACTTC
TRBD2	TRBV10-3	TRBJ2-5	few	CAISELAETQYF	TGTGCCATCAGTGAACTAGCGGAGACCCAGTACTTC
TRBD2	TRBV7-3	TRBJ2-3	many	CASSPRGGSNTDTQYF	TGTGCCAGCAGCCCCCGGGGGGGCTCCAACACAGATACGCAGTATTTT
NA	TRBV12-3/TRBV12-4	TRBJ2-3	NA	CASSAGRLSTDTQYF	TGTGCCAGCAGTGCGGGCCGCCTTAGCACAGATACGCAGTATTTT
NA	TRBV5-1	TRBJ2-1	few	CASSPPGKGTNEQFF	TGCGCCAGCTCCCCCCCTGGTAAAGGAACCAATGAGCAGTTCTTC
NA	TRBV4-3	TRBJ2-7	NA	CASSTGPNSYEQYF	TGCGCCAGCAGCACCGGACCGAATTCCTACGAGCAGTACTTC
NA	TRBV12-3/TRBV12-4	TRBJ2-5	NA	CASSFSQTQETQYF	TGTGCCAGCAGTTTCTCCCAGACCCAAGAGACCCAGTACTTC
NA	TRBV29-1	TRBJ1-1	NA	CSVNGGFGTEAFF	TGCAGCGTTAATGGGGGTTTTGGCACTGAAGCTTTCTTT
NA	TRBV20-1	TRBJ2-5	NA	CSARDPAGWRETQYF	TGCAGTGCTAGAGATCCCGCCGGATGGAGGGAGACCCAGTACTTC
NA	TRBV27	TRBJ1-4	NA	CASSFSRDPEKLFF	TGTGCCAGCAGTTTTTCCCGCGATCCTGAAAAACTGTTTTTT
NA	TRBV5-1	TRBJ1-1	few	CASSLGDSWNTEAFF	TGCGCCAGCAGCTTGGGGGACTCCTGGAACACTGAAGCTTTCTTT
NA	TRBV7-2	TRBJ1-3	NA	CASSTGPRVAGNTIYF	TGTGCCAGCAGCACGGGGCCCCGGGTTGCCGGAAACACCATATATTTT
NA	TRBV12-3/TRBV12-4	TRBJ1-2	few	CASRPGGGGGYTF	TGTGCCAGCAGGCCCGGGGGAGGTGGGGGCTACACCTTC